What follows describes a single T cell receptor (beta chain). In its sample, this clone was seen a few times. It lacks a known antigen. The sample holds no much larger clone one base away, and base qualities are not on file. This sample was included in a study of cytomegalovirus exposure and HLA in healthy donors (dated by TCRdb to between 2016 and 2019). A note on the overall study: In an earlier analysis of 587 of the donors, approximately 300 Gb of sequence data and 95 million to 130 million unique TCR beta sequences from about 179 million T cells were reported. About 280 gigabases of sequencing data and approximately 85 million unique TCR sequences were included in an early release covering roughly 700 HLA-typed donors. Among the roughly 390 genotyped donors, about 83% belonged to the genetic ancestry cluster associated with self-reported Caucasian donors. The study was designed to test whether signatures of past pathogen exposure could be identified by cataloging public T cell receptors. Using immunosequencing, the study profiled T cell repertoires from 550 to 750 subjects and related those repertoires to cytomegalovirus serostatus. Besides the first cohort of roughly 660 subjects, a separate validation cohort made up of about 120 different subjects was used. To predict cytomegalovirus infection status, the study combined high-throughput TCR immunosequencing, statistical association of individual TCRs with disease status, and machine learning. A later analysis re-examined previously published TCR beta repertoires from 600 to 700 donors and added high-resolution HLA genotyping to investigate patterns of TCR occurrence. In the later analysis, no new phenotypic data were used to find candidate immune exposures; instead, reliance was placed on TCR beta sequences and their occurrence across donors. An earlier analysis of several hundred of the donors applied high-throughput TCR beta sequencing to assess whether each TCR beta V gene segment acted as functional or pseudogenic. Donor age, sex, ethnicity and CMV serostatus were compiled alongside the repertoire data. A later genetic analysis used genome-wide SNP genotypes for about three fifths of the 666 donors, treating that subset as a discovery cohort. Every repertoire in the discovery cohort had been generated on one and the same sequencing platform. HLA typing included class I and class II loci at four-digit resolution. Typing coverage differed by locus: A, B, C, DRB1 and DQB1 were typed in roughly 620-630 donors, DQA1 in roughly 500, DPA1 in approximately 600, and DPB1 in 450 to 480. Several DR-DQ haplotypes were handled as single units for association and clustering because linkage in the cohort was strong. On average, roughly 250,000 unique TCR beta nucleotide sequences were sequenced per donor among roughly 430 genotyped donors of the cohort, with 15% to 20% of those sequences being non-productive.

The CDR3 runs 15 residues from the cysteine to the phenylalanine. Only the CDR3 region is kept as DNA, spanning 45 bases read in frame from base 1. For this chain, trimming is 1 base at the V end and 0 bases at the J end, and the number of junction bases without a gene match is 0. CDR1 and CDR2, per the germline V gene (reference sequence), are SEHNR and FQNEAQ. To prepare the library, the immunoSEQ multiplex PCR assay was applied. The multiplex PCR relied on a mix of 60 forward primers for TCR Vbeta segments and 13 reverse primers for TCR Jbeta segments. The CDR3 region of rearranged TCR beta genes was amplified from genomic DNA by a multiplex PCR assay. Amplified TCR beta libraries were sequenced as 87-base-pair reads on the Illumina HiSeq System. Regarding the original processing steps: Across the 670 or so repertoires, a later analysis counted about 81 million unique TCR beta chains, 9 million to 14 million of which were shared by at least two donors. A nearest-neighbor algorithm error-corrected the raw reads and collapsed the reads into unique sequences, merging closely related sequences to remove PCR and sequencing errors. V, D and J gene segments were assigned by aligning CDR3 sequences to IMGT reference sequences. For a sequence to be retained, a match of at least six nucleotides was required to both a V gene segment and a J gene segment. Rearrangements were classified as productive when the CDR3 lacked stop codons and remained in frame with V and J, and all other rearrangements were classified as non-productive. Following IMGT convention, CDR3 was defined as the stretch from the second conserved V-encoded cysteine up to the conserved J-encoded phenylalanine. The earlier analysis of a few hundred of the donors excluded sequences that lacked an unambiguous match to a single V gene segment. An earlier analysis of a few hundred of the donors called V segments functional above 56.7% productive rearrangements and segregating when the between-donor standard deviation exceeded 5%. A statistical classification framework was built for diagnosing cytomegalovirus status from the catalog of TCR beta chain sequences. A later analysis assigned V and J genes by comparing TCR nucleotide sequences with IMGT/GENE-DB human TR gene sequences. A later analysis assigned CDR3 sequences and most-parsimonious VDJ recombination scenarios with the TCRdist pipeline. In a later analysis, each TCR beta chain was defined by its CDR3 amino acid sequence together with its V-gene family, and reads lacking a unique V-gene family were excluded. As a way to deal with suspected cross-contamination and a sequencing artifact, a later analysis dropped under 600 nucleotide sequences that were highly shared and had low generation probability. A later analysis calculated a clonal expansion index for each public chain from normalized within-repertoire ranks of inferred template counts. In a later analysis, generation probabilities were computed using a VDJ recombination model fitted to out-of-frame rearrangements, and the results were checked against IGoR. A later analysis scored TCR-TCR, TCR-HLA and TCR-CMV co-occurrence with hypergeometric tests, applying a repertoire-size bias correction to TCR pairs. A later analysis estimated false discovery rates by permuting HLA or CMV assignments 20 times. In a later analysis, co-occurring TCRs were grouped using DBSCAN, and TCRdist sequence similarity was added for clustering within HLA-allele-positive subsets. Repertoires with fewer than 30,000 or more than 120,000 public chains were left out of co-occurrence clustering, as were about 5 repertoires with anomalous nucleotide sharing. TCRdb retrieved this table from immuneACCESS and kept in-frame rearrangements only. Not all clones are present; in checked studies, unresolved V genes account for under half, and no reason is known for the remainder. That table furnishes V, J and clone size, whereas the DNA furnished D and trimming. This sample holds about 160,000 clones; approximately 72% were observed only once. Less than 1.5% of the sample is in the top ten clones.

What the authors observed across the whole study: A group of highly shared sequence variants was considered likely to be a technical artifact of the sequencing pipeline. According to a later analysis, parvovirus B19, influenza, CMV and Epstein-Barr virus appeared linked to several top co-occurrence clusters. The cohort was sequenced for TCR beta chains only, and without alpha or paired-chain data the features that could be detected were limited. The 87-base-pair reads could not distinguish some IMGT-functional V segments, including TRBV6-2 and TRBV6-3, so those segments were excluded. In a later genetic analysis, a missense DCLRE1C variant was associated with V-gene and J-gene trimming of TCR beta chains, and the association was replicated in an independent cohort. In an earlier analysis of about 550 of the donors, most TCR beta V segments were observed in productive rearrangements about 87% or about 30% of the time, broadly matching IMGT annotations. Correlated functional status among segregating V segments might be attributable to linkage disequilibrium, but an unknown experimental factor could not be ruled out. Because some donors lacked HLA typing at each locus, the association tests relied only on the typed subset. In vitro tests confirmed that three of the cytomegalovirus-associated TCR beta chains recognize cytomegalovirus antigens. In a later analysis, 16,951 TCR beta sequences were associated with specific HLA alleles at a false discovery rate of 0.05. Because counts were too low, roughly 17 rarely observed V segments, including chromosome 9 orphons, were left out of the earlier analysis of roughly 600 of the donors. The only immune exposure information available for the cohort was CMV serostatus. Sequencing depth was assumed to be roughly uniform across donors in the presence/absence analyses, though that assumption may not hold. A further reported finding was that TCR beta sequences accurately predicted the HLA-A and HLA-B alleles for most subjects in the first cohort. A later genetic analysis reported fewer N-insertions in productive TCRs among donors in an Asian-associated ancestry cluster than the roughly 700-donor mean. According to a later analysis, most CMV-associated TCR beta chains appeared to be HLA-restricted, and the HLA associations seemed to be driven largely by CMV exposure. The study listed 150 to 200 TCR beta chains as associated with cytomegalovirus. In a later analysis, HLA-associated TCR beta chains showed more clonal expansion and lower generation probabilities than non-associated chains that were equally common. Cytomegalovirus status was reported to be diagnosed by the classifier with high specificity and sensitivity in both the original and validation cohorts. The authors suggested that the approach could potentially be extended to other disease states and immunological phenotypes. When HLA alleles, especially DR and DQ, strongly co-occurred, TCR associations were difficult to assign to individual alleles. Most TCR sequences were observed very rarely across donors, whereas some public TCRs were present in many individuals. A later analysis found that TCR association rates varied across HLA loci, with DRB1 alleles showing the most associated TCRs and HLA-C alleles the fewest.

The cohort consisted of 666 healthy bone marrow donors. All cohort members were sampled while nominally healthy, although unrecorded immune exposures were likely present. The donor was CMV seronegative and belonged to the group of around 400 seronegative cohort members. Every donor gave a peripheral blood sample, and the peripheral blood mononuclear cells from that sample were used for TCR beta sequencing. Genomic DNA extraction from the blood cell samples was performed with the Qiagen DNeasy Blood Extraction Kit. This chain is built from TRBV7-9 and TRBJ2-1; 7 of the junction bases match TRBD2. Source material: PBMCs. The source is a man between 50 and 59 years old in good health and CMV-seronegative. The bases read TGTGCCAGCAGCTTAGGGGGGGGCTCCTACAATGAGCAGTTCTTC. It encodes CASSLGGGSYNEQFF. Full variable domain (CDR3 extended with the reference TRBV7-9 and TRBJ2-1 proteins): DTGVSQNPRHKITKRGQNVTFRCDPISEHNRLYWYRQTLGQGPEFLTYFQNEAQLEKSRLLSDRFSAERPKGSFSTLEIQRTEQGDSAMYLCASSLGGGSYNEQFFGPGTRLTVL.